The present T cell receptor (beta chain) was sequenced within a study of blood T cell repertoires in COVID-19. Clones were sequenced by immunoSEQ multiplex PCR, and TCRdb holds only the in-frame ones, with some missing. In the table there are some 52,000 clones, around 91% of which are singletons. The specimen was peripheral blood. This receptor was identified in a human donor in a cohort sampled during active COVID-19.

CDR3 DNA sequence: TGTGCCAGCAGCCACAGGACAGGGATGAACACTGAAGCTTTCTTT. Protein: CASSHRTGMNTEAFF. This chain uses TRBV3-1 (or the pseudogene TRBV3-2) with TRBJ1-1, with 8 nucleotides matching TRBD1. After removal of 3 bases from V and 0 bases from J, the junction contained 3 bases not matched to a gene. CDR1 and CDR2 (germline): LGHDT, YNNKEL (reference sequence). This CDR3 contains 15 residues.